These 21 T cell receptor beta chains share one sample of origin, sequenced in a study of blood T cell repertoires in COVID-19. Using immunoSEQ multiplex PCR, the repertoire was profiled, and TCRdb retains in-frame clones only, with some absent. The sample has 450,000 or so clones; approximately 90% are singletons. Sequencing used peripheral blood. These TCRs come from a man younger than 30 with COVID-19, enrolled during active disease.

This rearrangement joins TRBV3-1 (or the pseudogene TRBV3-2) to TRBJ2-5; D perhaps matches TRBD2 (6 bases). Germline lookup yields CDR1 LGHDT and CDR2 YNNKEL (reference sequence). The CDR3 runs 13 residues. V was trimmed by 4 bases and J by 7 bases, leaving 13 bases between them. CDR3 protein: CASSPSEGGTQYF. The DNA for the CDR3 is TGTGCCAGCAGCCCAAGCGAGGGAGGGACCCAGTACTTC.

The chain combines TRBV9 with TRBJ2-1; D unresolved. Trimming left V 4 bases short and J 0 bases short, with 8 bases between. The CDR3 has 14 residues. Germline V gene lookup returns CDR1 SGDLS and CDR2 YYNGEE. This chain's CDR3 is CASSSPSSYNEQFF. For the CDR3, the DNA is TGTGCCAGCAGCTCCCCCAGCTCCTACAATGAGCAGTTCTTC.

CDR3 region: CASSLPPDSGNTEAFF. Here the CDR3 DNA reads TGCGCCAGCAGCTTGCCCCCGGACAGTGGGAACACTGAAGCTTTCTTT. This rearrangement joins TRBV5-1 to TRBJ1-1, with a tentative D call TRBD1 (6 bases). The CDR3 spans 16 residues. Trimming pared 1 base from V and 1 base from J, leaving 14 bases between. Germline V gives CDR1 SGHRS, CDR2 YFSETQ.

This sequence joins TRBV19 and TRBJ2-7; a weak D match, TRBD2 (6 bases). The CDR3 is 15 residues long. Germline V gives CDR1 LNHDA, CDR2 SQIVND (reference sequence). V lost 3 bases and J 2 bases, leaving 14 bases between the germline ends. CDR3 DNA sequence: TGTGCCAGTAGTATTTATCCAGGAGGGGCCTACGAGCAGTACTTC. It specifies CASSIYPGGAYEQYF.

This clone has only a few counts. The rearrangement uses TRBV7-9 and TRBJ2-2; perhaps TRBD1 as D (5 bases). Germline values: CDR1 SEHNR, CDR2 FQNEAQ (reference sequence). There are 15 residues in the CDR3. V was shortened by 4 bases and J by 4 bases, with 13 bases between the two germline ends. The CDR3 is CASSYLGARTGELFF. CDR3 DNA sequence: TGTGCCAGCAGCTATTTAGGGGCCCGCACCGGGGAGCTGTTTTTT.

J is TRBJ2-1 and V is TRBV3-1 (or the pseudogene TRBV3-2); 10 positions agree with TRBD1. The CDR3 covers 17 residues. V dropped 8 bases and J dropped 1; count of bases not matched to a gene: 11. Germline assignment: CDR1 LGHDT and CDR2 YNNKEL (reference sequence). The CDR3 region has the DNA TGTGCCAGCGGAACGGGACAGGGGAGGCAGTCCTACAATGAGCAGTTCTTC. It yields the protein CASGTGQGRQSYNEQFF.

The chain joins TRBV4-1 to TRBJ2-3, with TRBD2 matching over 11 bases. J was trimmed by 14 bases and V by 2 bases; bases with no gene match: 18. Per the germline V gene, CDR1 is MGHRA and CDR2 is YSYEKL. The CDR3 extends over 17 amino acids. CDR3 DNA: TGCGCCAGCAGCCAACTAGGGGGTACTAGCGGGGGATCCCCACGGTATTTT. Protein: CASSQLGGTSGGSPRYF.

This chain connects TRBV5-5 to TRBJ2-5; no firm D call. Between the trimmed V and J ends, which lost 2 bases and 1 base, there was a span of 3 bases. This CDR3 is built from 12 residues. Germline CDR1 reads SGHKS; CDR2 reads YYEKEE (reference sequence). The CDR3 here is CASSFVQETQYF. CDR3 coding DNA: TGTGCCAGCAGCTTCGTCCAAGAGACCCAGTACTTC.

The genes are TRBV3-1 (or the pseudogene TRBV3-2) and TRBJ1-5, with unresolved D. From germline, CDR1 is LGHDT and CDR2 YNNKEL (reference sequence). The CDR3 loop spans 14 amino acids. Trimming shortened V by 3 bases and J by 3 bases, and 9 bases separated the two germline ends. DNA for the CDR3: TGTGCCAGCAGCCATGGAGGGCTCAATCAGCCCCAGCATTTT. It specifies CASSHGGLNQPQHF.

The CDR3 is CASSLAPGRVSYEQYF. DNA for the CDR3: TGTGCCAGCAGCTTGGCACCCGGGAGGGTCTCCTACGAGCAGTACTTC. V usage is TRBV5-5 and J usage is TRBJ2-7; TRBD2 agrees at 8 bases. Germline V gene data show CDR1 as SGHKS and CDR2 as YYEKEE (reference sequence). V shed 0 bases and J 0 bases; nucleotides not matched to a gene: 5. The CDR3 loop spans 16 amino acids.

The J gene is TRBJ2-7, the V gene TRBV19; 8 nucleotides match TRBD2. The CDR3 has 15 residues. Germline lookup yields CDR1 LNHDA and CDR2 SQIVND (reference sequence). V lost 3 bases and J lost 2; bases outside the gene matches: 6. CDR3 DNA: TGTGCCAGTAGTATTAGTACTAGCGGAACCTACGAGCAGTACTTC. It codes for CASSISTSGTYEQYF. Full variable domain (missing parts from reference TRBV19 and TRBJ2-7): DGGITQSPKYLFRKEGQNVTLSCEQNLNHDAMYWYRQDPGQGLRLIYYSQIVNDFQKGDIAEGYSVSREKKESFPLTVTSAQKNPTAFYLCASSISTSGTYEQYFGPGTRLTVT.

This chain's CDR3 is CASSPPGPREDTQYF. The CDR3 DNA is TGTGCCAGCAGCCCACCGGGACCCCGGGAGGATACGCAGTATTTT. V is TRBV7-8 and J is TRBJ2-3; TRBD2 might be the D (6 bases). V lost 5 bases and J 6 bases, leaving 18 bases between the germline ends. The CDR3 loop spans 15 amino acids. The V gene's germline CDR1 is SGHVS and CDR2 FQNEAQ.

The chain combines TRBV29-1 with TRBJ2-3; a possible D gene is TRBD1 (7 bases). V was trimmed by 5 bases and J by 4 bases, leaving 19 bases between them. Germline assignment: CDR1 SQVTM and CDR2 ANQGSEA. This CDR3 has 15 residues. The CDR3 loop reads CSVYGRQGGPDTQYF. The CDR3 bases are TGCAGCGTTTACGGCCGACAGGGAGGCCCAGATACGCAGTATTTT.

The chain couples TRBV11-1 to TRBJ2-7, with TRBD1 matching over 9 bases. The germline gives CDR1 SGHAT, CDR2 FQDESV (reference sequence). This CDR3 is 13 amino acids long. The J segment lost 5 bases and the V segment lost 5 bases, leaving 4 bases of the junction unmatched. CDR3 region: CASSTGGADEQYF. The CDR3, as DNA: TGTGCCAGCAGCACAGGGGGCGCCGACGAGCAGTACTTC.

The chain links TRBV10-3 to TRBJ2-1, with D tentatively TRBD2 (5 bases). Germline assignment: CDR1 ENHRY and CDR2 SYGVKD. V was clipped by 1 base and J by 8 bases, with 12 bases between them. The CDR3 length is 14 residues. DNA for the CDR3: TGTGCCATCAGTGAGTTGGGGAGTATCGATGAGCAGTTCTTC. This codes for CAISELGSIDEQFF.

This clone was recorded once. The chain links TRBV10-3 to TRBJ2-1, with 7 bases that match TRBD2. The CDR3 is 15 residues long. CDR1 is ENHRY and CDR2 is SYGVKD in the germline V gene. The ends lost 2 bases at V and 3 bases at J; junction bases unmatched: 4. In DNA form, the CDR3 reads TGTGCCATCAGTGAGGGGGGGGGTTACTACAATGAGCAGTTCTTC. Its translation: CAISEGGGYYNEQFF.

The chain recombines TRBV6-4 with TRBJ2-5, with D possibly being TRBD1 (5 bases). The V end was cut by 8 bases, the J end by 0 bases, with 25 bases between. CDR1 and CDR2 from the germline V gene are MRHNA and SNTAGT. There are 18 residues in the CDR3. The CDR3 DNA reads as TGTGCCAGCGTGACTTCGCCCGGACAATTAGATTACCAAGAGACCCAGTACTTC. Residues: CASVTSPGQLDYQETQYF.

The rearrangement links TRBV6-1 to TRBJ2-2; tentatively, D is TRBD1 (6 bases). Germline V gene lookup returns CDR1 MNHNS and CDR2 SASEGT. Trimming removed 2 bases from V and 3 bases from J, with 25 bases in between. The CDR3 is made up of 20 amino acids. The CDR3 loop is CASSEFSEGLGAGDTGELFF. The CDR3 DNA is TGTGCCAGCAGTGAATTTTCTGAGGGGCTGGGGGCGGGCGACACCGGGGAGCTGTTTTTT.

This clone was found once. The rearrangement joins TRBV5-4 to TRBJ2-1; 11 nucleotides line up with TRBD2. From germline, CDR1 is SGHNT and CDR2 YYREEE (reference sequence). The CDR3 length is 16 residues. Trimming at V came to 0 bases and at J to 3 bases, leaving 2 bases not matched to a gene. The CDR3 DNA reads as TGTGCCAGCAGCTTGGGACTAGCGGGAAACTACAATGAGCAGTTCTTC. Translation gives CASSLGLAGNYNEQFF.

The CDR3, as DNA: TGCGCCAGCAGTCCCGGGACTAGCGGGAGAAAATGGACCGGGGAGCTGTTTTTT. Protein product: CASSPGTSGRKWTGELFF. The V and J genes are TRBV10-1 and TRBJ2-2, with 14 bases fitting TRBD2. Trimming took 5 bases from V and 5 from J; bases not matched to a gene: 10. This CDR3 region has 18 residues. The germline gives CDR1 WNHNN, CDR2 SYGVQD (reference sequence).

V and J are TRBV7-9 and TRBJ2-1; 8 bases align to TRBD1. Germline CDR1 and CDR2: SEHNR and FQNEAQ (reference sequence). The V gene end was trimmed by 6 bases and the J gene end by 9 bases; junction bases not matched to a gene: 1. This CDR3 has 11 residues. In DNA form, the CDR3 reads TGTGCCAGCAGAACAGGGGGTGAGCAGTTCTTC. Translated: CASRTGGEQFF.